Reported below is one TCR beta chain. What it recognizes is unknown. This sample was taken from a study of beta chain features in type 1 diabetes. The isolated RNA, all of it, was reverse transcribed, so expressed TCRB transcripts were what got sequenced. TCRdb keeps only in-frame clones here, not all; method: immunoSEQ multiplex PCR. The table includes some 44,000 clones, roughly 70% detected once. Findings of the study overall: Naive, central memory and Treg TCRB repertoires seemed to resemble each other more closely in patients than they did in healthy donors. TCRB CDR3s from Type 1 diabetes patients were moderately but significantly shorter in all four CD4+ subsets.

A heparinised blood draw that averaged roughly 100 mL was obtained once from each donor. Sorted cells reached over 95% purity in every population. CDR1 and CDR2 from the germline V gene are LNHDA and SQIVND (reference sequence). Between the trimmed V and J ends, which lost 8 bases and 2 bases, there was a span of 15 bases. The length of the CDR3 is 14 residues. This clonotype was sampled from a woman aged 18-29 years with type 1 diabetes. Sequenced input: Tregs from blood. The chain has TRBV19 and TRBJ1-2, with D hard to call. CDR3 sequence: CASFSAWRNYGYTF. Written as DNA, the CDR3 is TGTGCCAGTTTCTCGGCGTGGAGGAACTATGGCTACACCTTC.